The entry that follows covers one T cell receptor beta chain sequence. No antigen is known for it. No much larger clone exists at a distance of one base, and base qualities are not known. The data belong to a study of glioma-infiltrating T cells after dendritic cell vaccination (dated by TCRdb to 2015 to 2016). About the study as a whole: The cohort comprised around 15 glioblastoma patients from Phase I and II dendritic cell vaccination trials, 9 newly diagnosed and 6 with recurrent disease. Between the early 2000s and the early 2010s, the patients were given dendritic cell vaccination pulsed with autologous tumor lysate. To make the vaccine, monocyte-derived dendritic cells were cultured for about seven days with IL-4 and GM-CSF and then pulsed overnight with autologous tumor lysate. Three intradermal dendritic cell vaccine injections were administered to patients at biweekly intervals in the arm below the axilla. In glioblastoma patients vaccinated with dendritic cells, deep sequencing of TCR beta CDR3 regions served to measure the amount of tumor-infiltrating lymphocytes and to compare repertoires between tumor and blood. Survival after dendritic cell vaccination was correlated with TCR sequencing metrics such as TIL content and the overlap between tumor and blood repertoires. Study-wide conclusions, independent of this receptor: The three-group TCR overlap response model was described as speculative and requiring prospective validation. The cohort was small and heterogeneous, with few patients having full blood and tumor sets and even fewer initial-recurrent tumor pairs. After dendritic cell vaccination, a higher estimated pretreatment TIL content predicted longer time to progression and longer overall survival. No direct relationship between TCR clonality and survival was found, suggesting a diverse polyclonal response may matter.

The immunoSEQ assay amplified TCRB CDR3 regions from roughly 2.1 micrograms of genomic DNA, or from all available DNA when less than that amount was available. The multiplex PCR employed 60 forward primers targeting TCR V beta segments and 13 reverse primers targeting J beta segments. Synthetic control templates were spiked into each sample at limiting dilution to estimate reads per starting template. The Illumina HiSeq System generated 87 bp sequencing reads. In the source study's methods: PCR and sequencing errors were removed by a nearest neighbor algorithm that merged closely related sequences. TCR overlap was measured as the percentage of unique tumor TCR beta sequences that were also present in the peripheral blood of the same patient. TCRdb took this table from immuneACCESS and kept in-frame rearrangements with V and J called. Such tables lack part of the clones; where checked against another copy, unresolved V genes explain under half of the gap, and the rest is unexplained. The V and J calls and clone size are taken from that table; D and trimming were inferred from the DNA. The sample table lists 20,000 or so clones, about 90% of them with a count of one. In total, the top ten clones hold 2.5% to 3% of the sample.

This specimen's time point label, interpreted: after dendritic cell vaccination, including at tumor progression/relapse. Selection of patients required sufficient residual fresh-frozen tumor tissue and over two years of available survival data. Molecular status otherwise varied across the glioblastoma patients, but none of them carried an isocitrate dehydrogenase mutation. PBMC were collected before vaccination, two weeks after the third vaccination, and at tumor progression if tumor progression occurred. Genomic DNA was extracted with the Qiagen DNeasy Blood extraction Kit. The sample consisted of blood, taken after dendritic cell vaccination. The sequence derives from a human donor with glioblastoma.

Here is the DNA: TGCGCCAGCAGCTTGGAGGGGAATGGCTACACCTTC. This sequence encodes CASSLEGNGYTF. This sequence uses TRBV5-1 and TRBJ1-2; TRBD1 might be the D gene, on 5 matching bases. Cut back by 0 bases and 6 bases, the V and J ends lie 6 bases apart. From its cysteine to its phenylalanine, the CDR3 spans 12 amino acids. The CDR3 DNA has 36 bases and is translated from base 1. Via the germline V gene, CDR1 is SGHRS and CDR2 YFSETQ.